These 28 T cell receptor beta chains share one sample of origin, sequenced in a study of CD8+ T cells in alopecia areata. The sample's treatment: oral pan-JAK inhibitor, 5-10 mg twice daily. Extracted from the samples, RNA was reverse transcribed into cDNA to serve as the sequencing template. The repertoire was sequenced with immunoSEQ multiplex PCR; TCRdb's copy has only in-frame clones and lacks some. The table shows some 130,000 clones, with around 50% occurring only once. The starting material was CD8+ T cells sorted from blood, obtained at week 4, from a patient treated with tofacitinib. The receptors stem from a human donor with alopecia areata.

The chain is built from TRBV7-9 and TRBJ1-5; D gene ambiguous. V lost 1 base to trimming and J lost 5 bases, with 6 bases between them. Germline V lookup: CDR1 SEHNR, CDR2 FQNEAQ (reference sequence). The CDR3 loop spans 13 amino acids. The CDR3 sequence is CASSLEDYQPQHF. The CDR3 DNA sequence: TGTGCCAGCAGCTTAGAGGATTATCAGCCCCAGCATTTT.

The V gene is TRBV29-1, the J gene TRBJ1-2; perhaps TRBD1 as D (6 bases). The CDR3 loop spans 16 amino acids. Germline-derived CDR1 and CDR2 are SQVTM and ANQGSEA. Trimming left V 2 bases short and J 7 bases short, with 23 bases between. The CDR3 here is CSVETPRGGTNPGYTF. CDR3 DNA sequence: TGCAGCGTTGAAACGCCTCGAGGGGGAACCAACCCTGGCTACACCTTC. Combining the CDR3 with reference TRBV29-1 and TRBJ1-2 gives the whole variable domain SAVISQKPSRDICQRGTSLTIQCQVDSQVTMMFWYRQQPGQSLTLIATANQGSEATYESGFVIDKFPISRPNLTFSTLTVSNMSPEDSSIYLCSVETPRGGTNPGYTFGSGTRLTVV.

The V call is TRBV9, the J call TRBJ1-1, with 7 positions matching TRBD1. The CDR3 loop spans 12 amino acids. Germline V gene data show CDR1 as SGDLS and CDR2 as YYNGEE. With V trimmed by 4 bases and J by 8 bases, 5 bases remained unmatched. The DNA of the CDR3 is TGTGCCAGCAGCCCTACAGGGGTCGAAGCTTTCTTT. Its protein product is CASSPTGVEAFF.

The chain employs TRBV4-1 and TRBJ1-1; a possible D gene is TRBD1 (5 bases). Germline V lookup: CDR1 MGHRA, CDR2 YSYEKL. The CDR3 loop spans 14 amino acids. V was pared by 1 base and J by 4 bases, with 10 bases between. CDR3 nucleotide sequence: TGCGCCAGCAGCCAAGGCCGGAGGGGCACTGAAGCTTTCTTT. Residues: CASSQGRRGTEAFF.

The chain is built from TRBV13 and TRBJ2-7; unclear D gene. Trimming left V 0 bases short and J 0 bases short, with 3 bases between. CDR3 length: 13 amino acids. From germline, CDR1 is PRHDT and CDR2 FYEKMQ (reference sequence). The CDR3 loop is CASSLGASYEQYF. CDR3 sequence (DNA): TGTGCCAGCAGCTTAGGGGCCTCCTACGAGCAGTACTTC.

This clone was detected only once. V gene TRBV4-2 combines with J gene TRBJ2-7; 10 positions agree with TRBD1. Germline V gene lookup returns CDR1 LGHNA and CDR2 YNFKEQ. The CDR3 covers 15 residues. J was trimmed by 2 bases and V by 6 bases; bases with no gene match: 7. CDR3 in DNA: TGTGCCAGCAGTCCCGTCGGGACAGGGGCCTACGAGCAGTACTTC. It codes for CASSPVGTGAYEQYF.

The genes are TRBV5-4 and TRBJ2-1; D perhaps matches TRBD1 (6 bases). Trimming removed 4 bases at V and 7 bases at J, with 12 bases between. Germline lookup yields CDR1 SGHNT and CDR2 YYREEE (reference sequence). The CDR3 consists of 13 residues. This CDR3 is CASSGGHTNEQFF. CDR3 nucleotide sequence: TGTGCCAGCAGCGGGGGACATACTAATGAGCAGTTCTTC.

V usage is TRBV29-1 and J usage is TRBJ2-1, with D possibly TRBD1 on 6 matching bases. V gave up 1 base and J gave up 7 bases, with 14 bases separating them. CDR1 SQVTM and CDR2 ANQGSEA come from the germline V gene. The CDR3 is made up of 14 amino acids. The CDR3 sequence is CSVEVWGRGNEQFF. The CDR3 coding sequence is TGCAGCGTTGAAGTCTGGGGGCGCGGGAATGAGCAGTTCTTC.

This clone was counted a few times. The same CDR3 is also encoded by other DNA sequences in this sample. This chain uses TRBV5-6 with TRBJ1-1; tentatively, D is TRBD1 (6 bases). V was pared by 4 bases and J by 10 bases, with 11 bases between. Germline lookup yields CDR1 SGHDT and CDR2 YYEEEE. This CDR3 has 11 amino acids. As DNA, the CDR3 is TGTGCCAGCAGCCTGGGACAAGGAGCTTTCTTT. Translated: CASSLGQGAFF.

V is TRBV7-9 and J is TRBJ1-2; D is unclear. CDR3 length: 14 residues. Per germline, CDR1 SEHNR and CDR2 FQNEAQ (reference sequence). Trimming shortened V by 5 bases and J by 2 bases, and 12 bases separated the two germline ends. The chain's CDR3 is CASSLPTVNYGYTF. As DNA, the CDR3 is TGTGCCAGCAGCCTCCCCACAGTGAACTATGGCTACACCTTC.

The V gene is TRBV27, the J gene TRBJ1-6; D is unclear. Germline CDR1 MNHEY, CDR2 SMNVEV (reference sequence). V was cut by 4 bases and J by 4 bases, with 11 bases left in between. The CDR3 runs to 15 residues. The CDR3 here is CASSSSRTYNSPLHF. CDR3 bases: TGTGCCAGCAGTTCCTCAAGGACGTATAATTCACCCCTCCACTTT.

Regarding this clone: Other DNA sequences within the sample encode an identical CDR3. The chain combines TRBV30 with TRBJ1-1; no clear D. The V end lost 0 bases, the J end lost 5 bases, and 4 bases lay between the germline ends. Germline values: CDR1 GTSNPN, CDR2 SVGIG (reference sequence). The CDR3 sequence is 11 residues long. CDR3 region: CAWSVGTEAFF. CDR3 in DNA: TGTGCCTGGAGTGTGGGTACTGAAGCTTTCTTT. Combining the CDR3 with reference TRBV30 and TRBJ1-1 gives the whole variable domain SQTIHQWPATLVQPVGSPLSLECTVEGTSNPNLYWYRQAAGRGLQLLFYSVGIGQISSEVPQNLSASRPQDRQFILSSKKLLLSDSGFYLCAWSVGTEAFFGQGTRLTVV.

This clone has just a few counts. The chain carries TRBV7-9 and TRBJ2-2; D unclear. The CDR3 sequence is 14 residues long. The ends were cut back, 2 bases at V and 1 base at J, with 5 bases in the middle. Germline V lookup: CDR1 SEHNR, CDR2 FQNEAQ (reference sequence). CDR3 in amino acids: CASSLPLNTGELFF. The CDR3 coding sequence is TGTGCCAGCAGCTTACCTCTGAACACCGGGGAGCTGTTTTTT.

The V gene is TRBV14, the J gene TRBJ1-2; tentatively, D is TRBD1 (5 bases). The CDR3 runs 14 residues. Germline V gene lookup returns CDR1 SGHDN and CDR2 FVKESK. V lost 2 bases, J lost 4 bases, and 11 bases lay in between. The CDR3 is CASSQQGLGYGYTF. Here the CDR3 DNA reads TGTGCCAGCAGCCAACAGGGACTGGGCTATGGCTACACCTTC. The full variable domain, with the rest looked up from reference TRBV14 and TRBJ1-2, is EAGVTQFPSHSVIEKGQTVTLRCDPISGHDNLYWYRRVMGKEIKFLLHFVKESKQDESGMPNNRFLAERTGGTYSTLKVQPAELEDSGVYFCASSQQGLGYGYTFGSGTRLTVV.

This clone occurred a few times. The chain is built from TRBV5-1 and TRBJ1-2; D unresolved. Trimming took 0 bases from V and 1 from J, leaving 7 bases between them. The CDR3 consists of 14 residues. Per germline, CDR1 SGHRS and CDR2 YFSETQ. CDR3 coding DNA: TGCGCCAGCAGCTTGGGGCAGAGTAACTATGGCTACACCTTC. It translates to CASSLGQSNYGYTF.

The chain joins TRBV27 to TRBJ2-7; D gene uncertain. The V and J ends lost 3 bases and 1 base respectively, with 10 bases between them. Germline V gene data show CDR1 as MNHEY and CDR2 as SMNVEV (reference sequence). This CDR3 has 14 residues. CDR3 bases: TGTGCCAGCAGTTTTTCAGCTAGTTCCTACGAGCAGTACTTC. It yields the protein CASSFSASSYEQYF.

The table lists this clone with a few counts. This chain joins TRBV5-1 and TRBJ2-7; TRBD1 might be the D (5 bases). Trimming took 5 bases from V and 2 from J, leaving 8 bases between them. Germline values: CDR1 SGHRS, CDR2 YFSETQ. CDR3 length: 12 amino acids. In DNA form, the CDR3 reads TGCGCCAGCAGTGACAGAACCTACGAGCAGTACTTC. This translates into CASSDRTYEQYF. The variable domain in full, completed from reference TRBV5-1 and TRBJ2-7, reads KAGVTQTPRYLIKTRGQQVTLSCSPISGHRSVSWYQQTPGQGLQFLFEYFSETQRNKGNFPGRFSGRQFSNSRSEMNVSTLELGDSALYLCASSDRTYEQYFGPGTRLTVT.

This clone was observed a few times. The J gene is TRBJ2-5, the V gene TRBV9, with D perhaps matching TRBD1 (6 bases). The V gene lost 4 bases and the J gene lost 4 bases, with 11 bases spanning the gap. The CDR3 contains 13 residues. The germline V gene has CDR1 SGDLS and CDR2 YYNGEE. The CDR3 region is CASSPGVGETQYF. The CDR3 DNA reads TGTGCCAGCAGCCCAGGGGTGGGAGAGACCCAGTACTTC.

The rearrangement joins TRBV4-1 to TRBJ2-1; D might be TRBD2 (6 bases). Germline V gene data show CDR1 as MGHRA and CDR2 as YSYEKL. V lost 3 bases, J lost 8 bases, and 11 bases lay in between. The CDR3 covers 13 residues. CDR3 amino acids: CASSQYLAYEQFF. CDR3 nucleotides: TGCGCCAGCAGCCAGTATCTAGCGTATGAGCAGTTCTTC.

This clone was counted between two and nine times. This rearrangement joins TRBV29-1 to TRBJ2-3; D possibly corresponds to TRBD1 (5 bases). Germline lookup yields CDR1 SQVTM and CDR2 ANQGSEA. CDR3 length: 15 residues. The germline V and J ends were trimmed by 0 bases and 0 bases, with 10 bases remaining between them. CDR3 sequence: CSVEDQDTSTDTQYF. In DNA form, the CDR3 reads TGCAGCGTTGAAGATCAGGACACTAGCACAGATACGCAGTATTTT.

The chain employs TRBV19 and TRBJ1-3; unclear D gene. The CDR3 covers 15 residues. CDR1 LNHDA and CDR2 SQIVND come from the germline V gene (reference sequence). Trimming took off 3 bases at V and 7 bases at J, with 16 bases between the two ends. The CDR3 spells CASSIDREGLNTIYF. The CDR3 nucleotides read TGTGCCAGTAGTATCGACCGTGAAGGGTTGAACACCATATATTTT.

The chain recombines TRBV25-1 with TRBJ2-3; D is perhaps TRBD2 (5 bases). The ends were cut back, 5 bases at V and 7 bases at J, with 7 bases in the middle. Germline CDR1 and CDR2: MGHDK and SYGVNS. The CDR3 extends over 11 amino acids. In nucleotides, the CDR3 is TGTGCCAGCAGTCCCGGGAATACGCAGTATTTT. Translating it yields CASSPGNTQYF.

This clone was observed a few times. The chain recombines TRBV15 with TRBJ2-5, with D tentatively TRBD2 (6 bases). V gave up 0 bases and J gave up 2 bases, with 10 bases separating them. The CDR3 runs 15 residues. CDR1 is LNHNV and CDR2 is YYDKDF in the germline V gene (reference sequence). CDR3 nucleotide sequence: TGTGCCACCAGCAGAGAGGGCGGGAATCAAGAGACCCAGTACTTC. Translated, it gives CATSREGGNQETQYF.

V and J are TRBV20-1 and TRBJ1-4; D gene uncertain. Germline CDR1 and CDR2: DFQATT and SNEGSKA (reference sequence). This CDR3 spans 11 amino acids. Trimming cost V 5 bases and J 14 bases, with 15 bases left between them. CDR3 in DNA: TGCAGTGCTCCCCGGTCGTCGGTCCTGTTTTTT. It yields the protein CSAPRSSVLFF.

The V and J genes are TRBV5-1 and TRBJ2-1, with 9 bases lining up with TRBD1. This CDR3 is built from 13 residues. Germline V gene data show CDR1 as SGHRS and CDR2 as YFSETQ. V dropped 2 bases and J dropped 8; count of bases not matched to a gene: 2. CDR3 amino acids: CASSFTGGDEQFF. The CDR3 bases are TGCGCCAGCAGCTTTACAGGGGGCGATGAGCAGTTCTTC. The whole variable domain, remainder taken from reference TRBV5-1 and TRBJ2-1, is KAGVTQTPRYLIKTRGQQVTLSCSPISGHRSVSWYQQTPGQGLQFLFEYFSETQRNKGNFPGRFSGRQFSNSRSEMNVSTLELGDSALYLCASSFTGGDEQFFGPGTRLTVL.

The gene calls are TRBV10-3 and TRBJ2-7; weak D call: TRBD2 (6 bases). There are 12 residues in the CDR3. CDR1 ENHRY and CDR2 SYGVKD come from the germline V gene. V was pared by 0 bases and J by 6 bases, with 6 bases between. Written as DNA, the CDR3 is TGTGCCATCAGTGAGTCGGGGGGCGAGCAGTACTTC. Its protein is CAISESGGEQYF.

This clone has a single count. DNA for the CDR3: TGTGCCAGCAGTCTTACGACAGGCTTGAACACTGAAGCTTTCTTT. The encoded protein is CASSLTTGLNTEAFF. The V and J genes are TRBV27 and TRBJ1-1, with a tentative D call TRBD1 (6 bases). Germline CDR1 MNHEY, CDR2 SMNVEV (reference sequence). The CDR3 extends over 15 amino acids. V was clipped by 5 bases and J by 0 bases, with 13 bases between them.

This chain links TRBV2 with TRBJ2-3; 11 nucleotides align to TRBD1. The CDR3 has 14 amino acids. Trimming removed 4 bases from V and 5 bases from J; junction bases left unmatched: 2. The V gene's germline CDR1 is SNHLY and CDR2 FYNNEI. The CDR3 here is CASSGTGGLDTQYF. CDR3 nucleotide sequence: TGTGCCAGCAGTGGGACAGGGGGCCTAGATACGCAGTATTTT.